The present T cell receptor beta chain was sequenced within a study of T cell responses to AZD1222 COVID-19 vaccine. In germline, CDR1 is KGHSH, CDR2 LQKENI. The CDR3 length is 15 residues. The V end was cut by 2 bases, the J end by 0 bases, with 7 bases between. Here immunoSEQ multiplex PCR was the method, and the copy in TCRdb shows in-frame clones only, minus some. The sample yields 150,000 to 200,000 clones, over 90% seen once. This receptor was obtained from an adult who received the AZD1222 COVID-19 vaccine. The rearrangement joins TRBV18 to TRBJ1-4; unclear D gene. Specimen: peripheral blood, collected 28 days after the second AZD1222 dose. The CDR3 DNA follows: TGTGCCAGCTCACCAGTGATATCAACTAATGAAAAACTGTTTTTT. It encodes CASSPVISTNEKLFF.